A selection of T cell receptor beta chains follows, all from one sample in a study of blood T cells in healthy people across ages. TCRdb processed the 5' RACE reads anew with MiXCR; each CDR3 protein has one entry. This sample has approximately 400,000 distinct CDR3 sequences, with about 49% found just once. The sequenced sample consisted of blood. The source is a man in his fifties or sixties in good health. The CDR3 runs from the conserved cysteine through the conserved F or W. A D gene is named only where the DNA matches it firmly. A row's size may be missing; if present it is once, few, many or a size class.

d_call	v_call	j_call	clone_size	cdr3_aa	cdr3_nt
-	TRBV6-6	TRBJ2-1	-	CASSFGDEQFF	TGTGCCAGCAGTTTTGGGGACGAGCAGTTCTTC
-	TRBV27	TRBJ2-7	-	CASSSPAPGGEQYF	TGTGCCAGCAGTTCCCCCGCGCCGGGCGGGGAGCAGTACTTC
TRBD2	TRBV29-1	TRBJ2-4	-	CSVNPGGKNIQYF	TGCAGCGTTAATCCGGGAGGCAAAAACATTCAGTACTTC
TRBD1	TRBV7-9	TRBJ2-7	-	CASSPKGQGQYEQYF	TGTGCCAGCAGCCCCAAGGGACAGGGACAGTACGAGCAGTACTTC
-	TRBV29-1	TRBJ2-7	-	CSVVSGQAYEQYF	TGCAGCGTTGTAAGCGGGCAAGCCTACGAGCAGTACTTC
TRBD2	TRBV7-2	TRBJ2-7	-	CASSLELAGRSYEQYF	TGTGCCAGCAGCTTAGAGCTAGCGGGACGTTCCTACGAGCAGTACTTC
-	TRBV20-1	TRBJ2-1	-	CSAPDLGDEQFF	TGCAGTGCCCCGGACCTGGGGGATGAGCAGTTCTTC
-	TRBV10-3	TRBJ1-5	-	CAISGNSNQPQHF	TGTGCCATCAGTGGGAATAGCAATCAGCCCCAGCATTTT
-	TRBV3-1	TRBJ1-4	few	CASSPRWRGTEKLFF	TGTGCCAGCAGCCCACGGTGGAGGGGAACAGAAAAACTGTTTTTT
-	TRBV18	TRBJ2-7	few	CASSPGRDNEQYF	TGTGCCAGCTCACCAGGGAGAGACAACGAGCAGTACTTC
-	TRBV4-2	TRBJ1-1	-	CASSQERWGSGTEAFF	TGTGCCAGCAGCCAAGAGAGGTGGGGAAGTGGGACTGAAGCTTTCTTT
-	TRBV7-2	TRBJ2-3	-	CASSPRAYGGAVDTQYF	TGTGCCAGCAGCCCCAGGGCTTATGGGGGGGCAGTAGATACGCAGTATTTT
-	TRBV2	TRBJ2-7	-	CASSSAHEQYF	TGTGCCAGCAGTTCCGCCCACGAGCAGTACTTC
-	TRBV12-3/TRBV12-4	TRBJ2-3	-	CASRAGTGADTQYF	TGTGCCAGCAGAGCCGGGACGGGCGCAGATACGCAGTATTTT
TRBD1	TRBV7-9	TRBJ1-3	-	CASSMGQPNSGNTIYF	TGTGCCAGCAGCATGGGACAGCCCAACTCTGGAAACACCATATATTTT
-	TRBV2	TRBJ1-2	few	CASRETGTDHENTF	TGTGCCAGCAGGGAAACCGGGACGGATCATGAAAACACCTTC
-	TRBV7-2	TRBJ2-3	-	CASSLQGGNTDTQYF	TGTGCCAGCAGCTTGCAGGGGGGCAATACAGATACGCAGTATTTT
TRBD1	TRBV28	TRBJ2-7	few	CATRRDSHYEQYF	TGTGCCACCCGCCGGGACAGCCACTACGAGCAGTACTTC
-	TRBV6-1	TRBJ2-7	-	CASGGDGRTRRSYEQYF	TGTGCCAGCGGAGGGGACGGTCGGACTCGGCGGTCCTACGAGCAGTACTTC
-	TRBV9	TRBJ2-1	-	CASSVATLSSYNEQFF	TGTGCCAGCAGCGTAGCTACTCTGAGCTCCTACAATGAGCAGTTCTTC
TRBD2	TRBV5-1	TRBJ2-4	-	CASSPRSSGGAKNIQYF	TGCGCCAGCAGCCCCCGAAGTAGCGGGGGGGCCAAAAACATTCAGTACTTC
-	TRBV11-2	TRBJ2-5	-	CASSLAQGQYF	TGTGCCAGCAGCTTAGCTCAGGGGCAGTACTTC
TRBD2	TRBV20-1	TRBJ2-3	-	CSARAASGGRRTSTDTQYF	TGCAGTGCTAGGGCGGCTAGCGGGGGACGGCGGACTAGCACAGATACGCAGTATTTT
-	TRBV28	TRBJ2-5	few	CASSHGSETQYF	TGTGCCAGCAGTCACGGCAGCGAGACCCAGTACTTC
-	TRBV4-2	TRBJ2-7	-	CASSQWTGGNNEQYF	TGTGCCAGCAGCCAATGGACGGGGGGCAACAATGAGCAGTACTTC
-	TRBV9	TRBJ2-7	-	CASSVGSAYEQYF	TGTGCCAGCAGCGTAGGATCTGCCTACGAGCAGTACTTC
TRBD1	TRBV20-1	TRBJ2-1	-	CSASGTGVYNEQFF	TGCAGTGCTTCCGGGACAGGGGTTTACAATGAGCAGTTCTTC
-	TRBV7-9	TRBJ2-7	-	CASSLDGVGYEQYF	TGTGCCAGCAGCTTAGATGGCGTGGGGTACGAGCAGTACTTC
-	TRBV7-8	TRBJ2-5	few	CASSRGWGEETQYF	TGTGCCAGCAGCAGAGGATGGGGGGAAGAGACCCAGTACTTC
TRBD2	TRBV7-8	TRBJ2-7	-	CASSLWTSGSNEQYF	TGTGCCAGCAGCTTATGGACTAGCGGGAGTAACGAGCAGTACTTC
TRBD1	TRBV7-2	TRBJ2-5	-	CAGSFNRGRETQYF	TGTGCCGGCAGCTTTAACAGGGGGCGAGAGACCCAGTACTTC
-	TRBV12-3/TRBV12-4	TRBJ2-3	-	CASSCRDNRDTQYF	TGTGCCAGCAGTTGTAGGGACAACAGAGATACGCAGTATTTT
-	TRBV7-9	TRBJ2-7	once	CASSPRRDKLVYEQYF	TGTGCCAGCAGCCCCCGGAGGGACAAGCTTGTCTACGAGCAGTACTTC
TRBD1	TRBV5-1	TRBJ2-1	-	CASSEGQGYNVQFF	TGCGCCAGCAGCGAGGGACAGGGGTACAATGTGCAGTTCTTC
-	TRBV28	TRBJ1-5	-	CAGSLSREPNQPQHF	TGTGCCGGCAGTTTAAGCCGGGAGCCCAATCAGCCCCAGCATTTT
-	TRBV29-1	TRBJ1-3	-	CSVSQGTGNTIYF	TGCAGCGTTAGTCAGGGTACTGGAAACACCATATATTTT
TRBD1	TRBV11-3	TRBJ2-3	once	CASSLGQGADDTQYF	TGTGCCAGCAGCTTAGGCCAGGGGGCGGACGATACGCAGTATTTT
-	TRBV6-1	TRBJ2-6	-	CASGPSETPGANVLTF	TGTGCCAGCGGTCCTAGCGAGACCCCTGGGGCCAACGTCCTGACTTTC
TRBD2	TRBV7-9	TRBJ2-7	few	CASMGGNYEQYF	TGTGCCAGCATGGGAGGGAACTACGAGCAGTACTTC
-	TRBV30	TRBJ1-2	-	CAWRRPGGNYGYTF	TGTGCCTGGAGACGTCCTGGTGGTAACTATGGCTACACCTTC
TRBD2	TRBV11-3	TRBJ2-1	-	CANSLAASGPYNEQFF	TGTGCCAACAGCTTAGCGGCTAGCGGGCCCTACAATGAGCAGTTCTTC
-	TRBV27	TRBJ2-3	-	CASSFHSLGTDTQYF	TGTGCCAGCAGTTTCCACAGCTTGGGCACAGATACGCAGTATTTT
TRBD1	TRBV30	TRBJ1-2	-	CAWSDGQGGIYGYTF	TGTGCCTGGAGCGATGGACAGGGTGGCATCTATGGCTACACCTTC
-	TRBV5-1	TRBJ2-7	-	CASSLGDGTLNEQYF	TGCGCCAGCAGCTTGGGGGACGGGACTTTGAACGAGCAGTACTTC
TRBD2	TRBV2	TRBJ2-5	-	CASSEGRGGAFQETQYF	TGTGCCAGCAGTGAGGGGCGGGGGGGTGCTTTCCAAGAGACCCAGTACTTC
TRBD2	TRBV6-5	TRBJ2-7	-	CASRRGYAYEQYF	TGTGCCAGCAGGCGGGGGTACGCCTACGAGCAGTACTTC
-	TRBV10-3	TRBJ2-5	-	CAISVGETQYF	TGTGCTATCAGTGTGGGGGAGACCCAGTACTTC
-	TRBV25-1	TRBJ2-7	few	CASTAGYEQYF	TGTGCCAGCACAGCGGGCTACGAGCAGTACTTC
-	TRBV10-3	TRBJ2-1	few	CAIMDLQGHNEQFF	TGTGCCATCATGGACCTACAGGGTCATAATGAGCAGTTCTTC
TRBD2	TRBV9	TRBJ2-3	once	CASSVGTSGRVGDTQYF	TGTGCCAGCAGCGTGGGGACTAGCGGGAGAGTCGGTGATACGCAGTATTTT
-	TRBV6-5	TRBJ2-7	-	CASSQTRSEQYF	TGTGCCAGCAGCCAAACCAGAAGCGAGCAGTACTTC
TRBD1	TRBV7-9	TRBJ2-1	-	CASSYGTGAQGEQFF	TGTGCCAGCAGCTACGGGACAGGGGCCCAGGGGGAGCAGTTCTTC
TRBD1	TRBV12-3/TRBV12-4	TRBJ1-2	few	CASSSDRANYGYTF	TGTGCCAGCAGTTCGGACAGGGCTAACTATGGCTACACCTTC